This T cell receptor (beta chain) emerged from a study of identical twins. General study points: Invariant populations such as MAIT and iNKT cells could partly muddle zero-insertion analyses.

This clonotype was seen at least ten times. Its target is not known. TCRdb reanalysed the 5' RACE reads using MiXCR and keeps one entry per CDR3 protein. The sample contains about 150,000 distinct CDR3 sequences, roughly 3.5% of which appear only once. The CDR3 extends over 16 amino acids. Trimming pared 1 base from V and 1 base from J, leaving 15 bases between. The germline CDR1 and CDR2 sequences are SGHRS and YFSETQ. The chain has TRBV5-1 and TRBJ2-7, with D perhaps being TRBD1 or TRBD2 (5 bases each). Sequenced input: memory T cells sorted from blood. This clonotype was sampled from a man aged 18-30 years in good health. In DNA, the CDR3 is TGCGCCAGCAGCTTGCGTCGAACGGGGCCGTCCTACGAGCAGTACTTC. This translates into CASSLRRTGPSYEQYF.